This T cell receptor (beta chain) was documented in a study of blood T cells in healthy people across ages. Study-level results: It was found that TCR beta diversity correlated strongly with the percentage of naive T cells. Older age coincided with a roughly linear decline in TCR beta diversity per million T cells. Changes seen in expanded clonotypes were possibly confounded by donor CMV status left unknown.

In terms of origin and age, donors were healthy Caucasian individuals from Russia aged about 6 to 100. Only one count was recorded for this clonotype. Its antigen is still unknown. A second about 7 to 12 cycle PCR used barcoded and J-beta primers. TCRdb re-called the 5' RACE reads through MiXCR, storing one row per CDR3 protein. Found here are some 930,000 distinct CDR3 sequences, 25% to 30% of them singletons; the top ten hold more than 8.5%. V was cut by 5 bases and J by 3 bases, with 17 bases left in between. The CDR3 extends over 15 amino acids. In germline, CDR1 is SGHTA, CDR2 FQGNSA. This same sample was also part of a study on T cells of mothers and their children.

The TCR comes from a woman aged 40 to 55 in good health. This sequence joins TRBV7-2 and TRBJ2-7; D is ambiguous. What was sequenced was blood. CDR3 amino acids: CASSPHLGTHYEQYF. For the CDR3, the DNA is TGTGCCAGCAGCCCCCACCTCGGCACTCACTACGAGCAGTACTTC.